Sequencing of this T cell receptor beta chain was carried out in a study of blood T cells in healthy people across ages. About the research overall: Researchers report that template switching captured about one barcoded beta molecule per two T cells.

Losses at the gene ends were 5 bases for V and 4 bases for J; bases not matched to a gene: 11. The germline CDR1 and CDR2 sequences are MNHNY and SVGAGI (reference sequence). The CDR3 extends over 16 amino acids. There were healthy Caucasian individuals from Russia, aged roughly 6 to 95, serving as donors. This clonotype occurred once. The authors ran a second PCR of roughly 6 to 12 cycles using a sample-barcoded 5' primer and a J-beta primer mix. MiXCR, run by TCRdb on the 5' RACE reads, gives a single entry per CDR3 protein. The data hold about 830,000 distinct CDR3 sequences, with 62% observed a single time.

V is TRBV6-6 and J is TRBJ2-3; 8 nucleotides agree with TRBD2. The clonotype originates from a man younger than 45 in good health. The sequenced sample was blood. CDR3 nucleotide sequence: TGTGCCAGCAGTGCCCTAGCGGGCCTCTGGGCAGATACGCAGTATTTT. Residues: CASSALAGLWADTQYF.